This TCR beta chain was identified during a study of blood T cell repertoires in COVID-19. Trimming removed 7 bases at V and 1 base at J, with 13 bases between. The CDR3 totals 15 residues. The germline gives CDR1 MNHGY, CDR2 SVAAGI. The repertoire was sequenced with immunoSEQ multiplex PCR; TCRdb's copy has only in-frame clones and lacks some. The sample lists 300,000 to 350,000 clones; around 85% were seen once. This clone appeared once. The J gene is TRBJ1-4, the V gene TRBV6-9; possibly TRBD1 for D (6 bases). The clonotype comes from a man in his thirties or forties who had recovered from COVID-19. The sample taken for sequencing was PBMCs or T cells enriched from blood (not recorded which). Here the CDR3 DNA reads TGTGCCAGCACCCAAAGGGGGTTAACTAATGAAAAACTGTTTTTT. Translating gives CASTQRGLTNEKLFF.